The T cell receptor beta chain described here comes from a study of beta chain features in type 1 diabetes. Background on the study: Researchers looked at around 100 million sorted cells across all samples.

Each of the sorted populations had a purity greater than 98%. With regard to this clone: Its antigen is undetermined.

Points from the study as a whole: Sequencing used cDNA, and cells with high TCR expression could therefore be over-represented. The study found moderately but significantly shorter TCRB CDR3s in all four CD4+ subsets of Type 1 diabetes patients.

The V end lost 5 bases, the J end lost 6 bases, and 17 bases lay between the germline ends. Germline values: CDR1 SGHAT, CDR2 FQNNGV. CDR3 length equals 14 residues. Every bit of the isolated RNA underwent reverse transcription, so sequencing read expressed TCRB transcripts. Roughly 3.57 million reads on average were seen across naive, central memory and regulatory T cell samples. Measured with immunoSEQ multiplex PCR; TCRdb has only the in-frame clones, and not every one. The sample yields 160,000 or so clones, around 9.7% seen once. This receptor was obtained from a woman aged 25 to 45 with type 1 diabetes. The chain links TRBV11-2 to TRBJ2-7; a weak D match, TRBD1 (5 bases). The sequenced sample consisted of central memory CD4+ T cells from blood. CDR3 amino acids: CASSPQRQGGEQYF. The CDR3 bases are TGTGCCAGCAGCCCCCAACGGCAGGGTGGCGAGCAGTACTTC.